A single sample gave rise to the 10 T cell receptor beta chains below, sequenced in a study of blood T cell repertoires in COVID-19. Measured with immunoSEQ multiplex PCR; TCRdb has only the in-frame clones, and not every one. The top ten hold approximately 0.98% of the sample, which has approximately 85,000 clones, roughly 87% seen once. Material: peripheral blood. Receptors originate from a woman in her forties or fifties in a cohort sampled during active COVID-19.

CDR3 sequence: CASSYSGQGWTEAFF. The DNA for the CDR3 is TGTGCCAGCAGTTACTCAGGACAGGGTTGGACTGAAGCTTTCTTT. The chain combines TRBV6-5 with TRBJ1-1; 8 bases fit TRBD1. The V gene end was trimmed by 0 bases and the J gene end by 5 bases; junction bases not matched to a gene: 5. The CDR3 sequence is 15 residues long. Germline V gene data show CDR1 as MNHEY and CDR2 as SVGAGI.

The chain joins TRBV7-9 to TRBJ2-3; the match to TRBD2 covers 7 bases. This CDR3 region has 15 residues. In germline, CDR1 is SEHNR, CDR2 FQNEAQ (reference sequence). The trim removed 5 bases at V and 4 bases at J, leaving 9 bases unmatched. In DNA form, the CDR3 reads TGTGCCAGCAGCCCGCGGGAGAAAAAGGCAGATACGCAGTATTTT. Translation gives CASSPREKKADTQYF.

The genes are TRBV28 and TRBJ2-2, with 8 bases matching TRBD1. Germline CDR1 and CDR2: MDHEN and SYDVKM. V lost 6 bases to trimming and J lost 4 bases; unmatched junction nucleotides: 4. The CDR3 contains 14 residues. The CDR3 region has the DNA TGTGCCAGCAGCAGGGGGCGCCTCACCGGGGAGCTGTTTTTT. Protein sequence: CASSRGRLTGELFF.

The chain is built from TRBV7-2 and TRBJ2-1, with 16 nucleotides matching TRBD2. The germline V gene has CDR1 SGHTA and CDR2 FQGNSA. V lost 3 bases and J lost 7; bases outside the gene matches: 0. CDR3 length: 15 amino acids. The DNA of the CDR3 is TGTGCCAGCAGCTTGGGACTAGCGGGAGGGAATGAGCAGTTCTTC. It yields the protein CASSLGLAGGNEQFF.

The CDR3 DNA reads as TGCAGTCCCGAGCGGTACGAGCAGTACTTC. Its translation is CSPERYEQYF. This chain links TRBV20-1 with TRBJ2-7, with D perhaps matching TRBD2 (5 bases). V lost 8 bases to trimming and J lost 4 bases, with 9 bases between them. Germline values: CDR1 DFQATT, CDR2 SNEGSKA (reference sequence). The length of the CDR3 is 10 residues.

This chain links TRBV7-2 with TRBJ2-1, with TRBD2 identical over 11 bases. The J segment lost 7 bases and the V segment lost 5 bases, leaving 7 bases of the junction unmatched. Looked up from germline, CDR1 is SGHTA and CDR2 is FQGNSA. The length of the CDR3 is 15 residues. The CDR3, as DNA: TGTGCCAGCAGCACTAGCGGGAGAGTGAGGAATGAGCAGTTCTTC. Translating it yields CASSTSGRVRNEQFF.

The DNA of the CDR3 is TGCGCCAGCAGCTTTAGCGGGAGCTCCTACAATGAGCAGTTCTTC. It encodes CASSFSGSSYNEQFF. The V gene is TRBV5-1, the J gene TRBJ2-1; 9 positions match TRBD2. V lost 2 bases, J lost 0 bases, and 0 bases stayed unmatched. In germline, CDR1 is SGHRS, CDR2 YFSETQ. The CDR3 is 15 amino acids.

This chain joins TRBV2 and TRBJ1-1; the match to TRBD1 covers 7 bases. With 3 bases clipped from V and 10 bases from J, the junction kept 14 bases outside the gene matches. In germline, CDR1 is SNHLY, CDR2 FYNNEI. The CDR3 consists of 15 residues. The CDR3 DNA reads TGTGCCAGCAGTGACATCGGACAGGCCCCTAGGGGAGCTTTCTTT. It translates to CASSDIGQAPRGAFF.

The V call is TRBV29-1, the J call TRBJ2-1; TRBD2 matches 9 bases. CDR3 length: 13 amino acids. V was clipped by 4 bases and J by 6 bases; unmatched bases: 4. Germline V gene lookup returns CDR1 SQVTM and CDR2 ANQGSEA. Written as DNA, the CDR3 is TGCAGCGTTGCGGCTAGCGGGACCAATGAGCAGTTCTTC. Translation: CSVAASGTNEQFF.

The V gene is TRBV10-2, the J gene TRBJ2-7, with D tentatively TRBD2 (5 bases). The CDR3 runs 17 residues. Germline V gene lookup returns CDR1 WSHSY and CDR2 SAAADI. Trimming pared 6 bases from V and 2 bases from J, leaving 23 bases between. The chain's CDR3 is CASRPGPYGSLAYEQYF. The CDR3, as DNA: TGCGCCAGCAGACCGGGCCCTTATGGGAGTCTGGCCTACGAGCAGTACTTC.